The T cell receptor (beta chain) under discussion was sequenced for a study of radiation and T cells in renal cell carcinoma. Whole-study context: Nephrectomy followed 15 Gy stereotactic body radiation by 4 weeks. Findings and limits, study-wide: No pretreatment tumor biopsies were available for baseline clonotypes.

Remarks on this clone: The antigen remains unidentified.

Described time point: blood 2 weeks post-SBRT. This sample's treatment: 15 Gy SBRT to primary tumor, nephrectomy 4 weeks later. Serial blood draws occurred at baseline and 2 and 4 weeks post-SBRT. The tumor was a clear cell renal cell carcinoma. The CDR3 length is 13 residues. Germline CDR1 is MGHDK and CDR2 is SYGVNS. V dropped 1 base and J dropped 4 bases, with 4 bases sitting between them. Measured with immunoSEQ multiplex PCR; TCRdb has only the in-frame clones, and not every one. The sample contains about 150,000 clones, approximately 86% of which appear only once. Sequencing used blood, obtained from a patient whose treatment included radiotherapy and nephrectomy. The receptor's source is a woman aged 45-65 years with renal cell carcinoma. The rearrangement joins TRBV25-1 to TRBJ2-2; no clear D. CDR3 nucleotides: TGTGCCAGCAGTGAATGGGGCACCGGGGAGCTGTTTTTT. It codes for CASSEWGTGELFF.